A single sample is the source of the 20 T cell receptor beta chains below, sequenced in a study of shared clonotypes between healthy human individuals. Here immunoSEQ multiplex PCR was the method, and the copy in TCRdb shows in-frame clones only, minus some. The table shows around 2.5 million clones, with roughly 93% occurring only once. Sequenced: naive CD4+ T cells from PBMCs. Sample subset: CD45RA+ positively selected. The receptors were sampled from a man younger than 35 in good health. Some clones in this sample may be carry-over from other donors' samples.

J is TRBJ2-3 and V is TRBV7-9; a possible D gene is TRBD1 (5 bases). The germline V gene encodes CDR1 SEHNR and CDR2 FQNEAQ (reference sequence). CDR3 length equals 16 residues. The V end lost 0 bases, the J end lost 4 bases, and 14 bases lay between the germline ends. CDR3 sequence: CASSLARVGFADTQYF. The CDR3 DNA reads as TGTGCCAGCAGCTTAGCCAGGGTGGGATTTGCAGATACGCAGTATTTT.

This clone occurred once. V is TRBV6-6 and J is TRBJ1-3, with D perhaps matching TRBD1 (5 bases). Trimming stripped 5 bases from V and 2 bases from J, with 13 bases between. The CDR3 sequence is 15 residues long. Germline V lookup: CDR1 MNHNY, CDR2 SVGAGI (reference sequence). The CDR3 sequence is CASSRPGRTGNTIYF. CDR3 sequence (DNA): TGTGCCAGCAGTCGCCCGGGACGGACTGGAAACACCATATATTTT.

The chain couples TRBV5-1 to TRBJ1-4; D is perhaps TRBD1 (5 bases). Germline loops: CDR1 SGHRS, CDR2 YFSETQ. CDR3 length equals 14 residues. The germline V and J ends were trimmed by 4 bases and 8 bases, with 15 bases remaining between them. CDR3 region: CASSRRQGQEKLFF. The CDR3 DNA follows: TGCGCCAGCAGCCGAAGGCAGGGCCAGGAAAAACTGTTTTTT.

The chain carries TRBV9 and TRBJ2-1; D is uncertain. In germline, CDR1 is SGDLS, CDR2 YYNGEE. The CDR3 loop spans 12 amino acids. The ends were cut back, 0 bases at V and 5 bases at J, with 3 bases in the middle. In DNA form, the CDR3 reads TGTGCCAGCAGCGTAGCGGACAATGAGCAGTTCTTC. Translating it yields CASSVADNEQFF.

In this sample, this clone turned up once. J is TRBJ2-3 and V is TRBV2, with D uncertain. With 4 bases removed from V and 6 bases from J, the gap between germline ends came to 17 bases. This CDR3 region has 15 residues. Germline CDR1 and CDR2: SNHLY and FYNNEI. The CDR3 coding sequence is TGTGCCAGCAGTGTACAGCCTACTACCACGGATACGCAGTATTTT. Protein product: CASSVQPTTTDTQYF.

The chain uses TRBV28 and TRBJ1-2, with D uncertain. With 1 base removed from V and 6 bases from J, the gap between germline ends came to 12 bases. The CDR3 length is 14 residues. Germline assignment: CDR1 MDHEN and CDR2 SYDVKM. The CDR3 reads CASSLSVDLHGYTF. The CDR3 coding sequence is TGTGCCAGCAGTTTATCCGTGGACCTCCATGGCTACACCTTC.

The V call is TRBV2, the J call TRBJ2-2, with a weak D call TRBD2 (5 bases). CDR1 and CDR2 from the germline V gene are SNHLY and FYNNEI. CDR3 length: 14 residues. Trimming pared 6 bases from V and 6 bases from J, leaving 14 bases between. The CDR3 protein is CASRTQRGPGELFF. The CDR3, as DNA: TGTGCCAGCAGAACCCAAAGAGGGCCCGGGGAGCTGTTTTTT.

This clone was seen a single time. The chain links TRBV28 to TRBJ2-5, with a weak D call TRBD1 (5 bases). In germline, CDR1 is MDHEN, CDR2 SYDVKM. The germline V and J ends were trimmed by 5 bases and 5 bases, with 12 bases remaining between them. The CDR3 has 13 residues. The CDR3 spells CASSPTVRETQYF. CDR3 DNA sequence: TGTGCCAGCAGTCCGACAGTCCGGGAGACCCAGTACTTC.

Notes on this clone: The sample has other DNA sequences that encode this CDR3 too. The gene calls are TRBV28 and TRBJ2-5; D may correspond to TRBD1 or TRBD2 (6 bases each). The V and J ends lost 2 bases and 5 bases respectively, with 12 bases between them. This CDR3 contains 14 residues. Germline CDR1 reads MDHEN; CDR2 reads SYDVKM. CDR3: CASSLGGRGETQYF. DNA of the CDR3: TGTGCCAGCAGTTTAGGGGGCCGGGGGGAGACCCAGTACTTC.

The chain joins TRBV19 to TRBJ2-2; D is uncertain. This CDR3 is 17 amino acids long. V was shortened by 6 bases and J by 5 bases, with 22 bases between the two germline ends. Germline loops: CDR1 LNHDA, CDR2 SQIVND (reference sequence). The CDR3 protein is CASSFGVNRTYTGELFF. CDR3 nucleotide sequence: TGTGCCAGTAGCTTTGGGGTAAATCGTACCTATACCGGGGAGCTGTTTTTT.

This clone has just one count. The chain links TRBV27 to TRBJ2-3; TRBD2 matches 8 bases. The CDR3 is 18 residues long. Germline V CDR1 and CDR2: MNHEY, SMNVEV (reference sequence). With V trimmed by 2 bases and J by 6 bases, 16 bases remained unmatched. CDR3 loop: CASSLVALLPGGGDTQYF. The CDR3 DNA reads as TGTGCCAGCAGTTTAGTAGCCCTGCTTCCGGGAGGGGGGGATACGCAGTATTTT.

This chain joins TRBV7-9 and TRBJ2-1; 9 nucleotides line up with TRBD2. Per germline, CDR1 SEHNR and CDR2 FQNEAQ (reference sequence). CDR3 length equals 18 residues. J lost 0 bases, V lost 5 bases, and 11 bases had no gene match. The CDR3: CASSLSRLAASSYNEQFF. CDR3 bases: TGTGCCAGCAGCCTAAGTAGACTAGCGGCGAGCTCCTACAATGAGCAGTTCTTC.

Points on this clone: A far larger clone lies a single base away; this is likely a read error. The chain combines TRBV2 with TRBJ1-2, with D hard to call. The CDR3 loop spans 14 amino acids. Germline V gene data show CDR1 as SNHLY and CDR2 as FYNNEI. The ends were cut back, 4 bases at V and 8 bases at J, with 17 bases in the middle. CDR3 protein: CASSGEGSYSGYTF. The DNA for the CDR3 is TGTGCCAGCAGTGGAGAGGGCTCCTACTCGGGCTACACCTTC.

J is TRBJ2-1 and V is TRBV6-1; D is unresolved. CDR3 length: 16 amino acids. Per germline, CDR1 MNHNS and CDR2 SASEGT. The V gene lost 2 bases and the J gene lost 4 bases, with 15 bases spanning the gap. CDR3 in DNA: TGTGCCAGCAGTGAAAGCCACGGACGACCTTACAATGAGCAGTTCTTC. Protein: CASSESHGRPYNEQFF.

J is TRBJ2-3 and V is TRBV30; the match to TRBD1 covers 7 bases. Germline CDR1 GTSNPN, CDR2 SVGIG (reference sequence). The length of the CDR3 is 17 residues. The trim removed 4 bases at V and 0 bases at J, leaving 13 bases unmatched. The CDR3 nucleotides are TGTGCCTGGACCGAACCCCCAGGGGGATCTAGCACAGATACGCAGTATTTT. Its translation is CAWTEPPGGSSTDTQYF.

Comment on this clone: Its ends do not fully match the called genes, so a read error is possible. This chain connects TRBV6-6 to TRBJ1-5; no firm D call. This CDR3 has 12 amino acids. CDR1 is MNHNY and CDR2 is SVGAGI in the germline V gene (reference sequence). The CDR3 DNA follows: TGTGCCAGCAGGGAAACCAATCCGCCCCAGCATTTT. Translated: CASRETNPPQHF.

This chain uses TRBV5-1 with TRBJ2-7, with 12 bases lining up with TRBD1. Trimming cost V 2 bases and J 6 bases; bases outside gene matches: 3. The CDR3 is 14 residues long. Germline V gives CDR1 SGHRS, CDR2 YFSETQ. CDR3 loop: CASSFGTGGIEQYF. CDR3 DNA sequence: TGCGCCAGCAGCTTCGGGACAGGGGGCATCGAGCAGTACTTC.

This chain joins TRBV4-3 and TRBJ2-1; D might be TRBD2 (6 bases). CDR1 LGHNA and CDR2 YSLEER come from the germline V gene. This CDR3 region has 13 residues. V was clipped by 5 bases and J by 9 bases, with 14 bases between them. The DNA of the CDR3 is TGCGCCAGCAGCAGTCCTAGCGCGGGTGAGCAGTTCTTC. It is translated as CASSSPSAGEQFF.

The chain has TRBV11-2 and TRBJ2-1; 8 nucleotides match TRBD1. This CDR3 contains 16 residues. Unmatched junction bases numbered 10, after V lost 5 bases and J lost 4 bases. Per the germline V gene, CDR1 is SGHAT and CDR2 is FQNNGV. CDR3: CASSERTGMGYNEQFF. In DNA form, the CDR3 reads TGTGCCAGCAGCGAAAGGACAGGGATGGGATACAATGAGCAGTTCTTC.

V and J are TRBV15 and TRBJ2-7; D not certain. The CDR3 covers 14 residues. V lost 3 bases and J lost 0, with 9 bases in between. Germline V lookup: CDR1 LNHNV, CDR2 YYDKDF (reference sequence). CDR3 DNA sequence: TGTGCCACCAGCAGTGACGCTTTCTCCTACGAGCAGTACTTC. Amino acid sequence: CATSSDAFSYEQYF.